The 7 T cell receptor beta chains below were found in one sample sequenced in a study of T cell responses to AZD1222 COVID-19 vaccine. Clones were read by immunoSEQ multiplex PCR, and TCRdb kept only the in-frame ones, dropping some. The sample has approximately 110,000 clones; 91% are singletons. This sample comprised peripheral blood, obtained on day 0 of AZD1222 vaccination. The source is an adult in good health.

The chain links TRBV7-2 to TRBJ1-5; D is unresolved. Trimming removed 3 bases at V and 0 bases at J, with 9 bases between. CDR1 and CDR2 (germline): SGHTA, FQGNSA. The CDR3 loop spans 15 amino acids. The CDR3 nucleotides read TGTGCCAGCAGCTTGGGCCGATTTAGCAATCAGCCCCAGCATTTT. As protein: CASSLGRFSNQPQHF.

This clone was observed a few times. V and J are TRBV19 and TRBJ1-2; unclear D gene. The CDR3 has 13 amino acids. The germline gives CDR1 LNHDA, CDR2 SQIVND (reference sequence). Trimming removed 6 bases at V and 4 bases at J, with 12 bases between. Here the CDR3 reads CASRPPLSYGYTF. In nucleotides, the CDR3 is TGTGCCAGTAGGCCGCCCCTATCCTATGGCTACACCTTC. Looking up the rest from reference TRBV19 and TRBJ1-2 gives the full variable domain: DGGITQSPKYLFRKEGQNVTLSCEQNLNHDAMYWYRQDPGQGLRLIYYSQIVNDFQKGDIAEGYSVSREKKESFPLTVTSAQKNPTAFYLCASRPPLSYGYTFGSGTRLTVV.

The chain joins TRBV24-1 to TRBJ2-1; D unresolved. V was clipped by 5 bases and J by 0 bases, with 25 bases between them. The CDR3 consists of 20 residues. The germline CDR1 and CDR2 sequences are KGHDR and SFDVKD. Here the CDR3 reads CATSASYVGTGLRSYNEQFF. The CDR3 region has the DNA TGTGCCACCAGTGCCTCTTATGTGGGAACGGGCCTTCGCTCCTACAATGAGCAGTTCTTC.

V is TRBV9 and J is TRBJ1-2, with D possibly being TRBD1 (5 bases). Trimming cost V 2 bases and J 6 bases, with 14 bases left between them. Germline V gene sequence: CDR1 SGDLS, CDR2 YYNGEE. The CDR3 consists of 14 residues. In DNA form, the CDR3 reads TGTGCCAGCAGCGTCGACCCCGGGACTCATGGCTACACCTTC. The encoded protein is CASSVDPGTHGYTF.

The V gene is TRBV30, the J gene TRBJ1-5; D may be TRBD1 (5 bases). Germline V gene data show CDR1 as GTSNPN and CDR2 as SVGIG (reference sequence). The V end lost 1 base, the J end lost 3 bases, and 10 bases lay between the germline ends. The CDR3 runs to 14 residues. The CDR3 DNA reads TGTGCCTGGAGTGAGACAGTTCCCAATCAGCCCCAGCATTTT. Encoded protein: CAWSETVPNQPQHF.

The CDR3 reads CASSVHQISEEAFF. CDR3 DNA: TGTGCCAGCAGCGTGCATCAGATTTCTGAAGAAGCTTTCTTT. The chain couples TRBV7-2 to TRBJ1-1; D remains ambiguous. The CDR3 has 14 amino acids. Germline CDR1 and CDR2: SGHTA and FQGNSA. Trimming took 5 bases from V and 8 from J, leaving 18 bases between them.

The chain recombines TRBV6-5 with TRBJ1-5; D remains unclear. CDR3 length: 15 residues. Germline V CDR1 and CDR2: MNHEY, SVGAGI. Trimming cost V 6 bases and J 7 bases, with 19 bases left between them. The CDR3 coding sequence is TGTGCCAGCAGAAGGGCCCCGGACGTCGGACAGCCCCAGCATTTT. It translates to CASRRAPDVGQPQHF.